Below, 4 T cell receptor beta chains from the same sample are listed, as sequenced in a study of beta chain features in type 1 diabetes. Since all of the isolated RNA was reverse transcribed, expressed TCRB transcripts were what got sequenced. Sequencing used immunoSEQ multiplex PCR; TCRdb keeps in-frame clones, though not all of them. This repertoire shows 900,000 or so clones, 17% found once; its top ten account for 0.02% to 0.025%. Sequenced material: naive CD4+ T cells from blood. These receptors were obtained from a woman aged 18-30 years in good health.

Comments on this clone: Germline is not matched at one junction end, which may reflect a read error. The V and J genes are TRBV6-5 and TRBJ2-1; D unclear. CDR3 length: 12 residues. Germline V gives CDR1 MNHEY, CDR2 SVGAGI. The CDR3 here is CAISESNVEQFF. DNA of the CDR3: TGTGCCATCAGTGAGTCTAACGTAGAGCAGTTCTTC.

This clone has a handful of counts. The chain recombines TRBV6-1 with TRBJ2-7, with D maybe TRBD2 (5 bases). The V gene's germline CDR1 is MNHNS and CDR2 SASEGT. The CDR3 is 12 amino acids. Trimming shortened V by 4 bases and J by 3 bases, and 7 bases separated the two germline ends. CDR3: CASSAGIYEQYF. The CDR3 DNA reads TGTGCCAGCAGTGCGGGAATCTACGAGCAGTACTTC.

DNA for the CDR3: TGTGCCAGCAGTCCGCGGACAGGGACGCAAGAGACCCAGTACTTC. Encoded protein: CASSPRTGTQETQYF. This chain links TRBV28 with TRBJ2-5, with 8 nucleotides matching TRBD1. The CDR3 loop spans 15 amino acids. Trimming removed 5 bases from V and 2 bases from J; junction bases left unmatched: 7. The V gene's germline CDR1 is MDHEN and CDR2 SYDVKM.

The rearrangement uses TRBV7-9 and TRBJ2-7; D perhaps matches TRBD1 (5 bases). The CDR3 contains 15 residues. CDR1 and CDR2 from the germline V gene are SEHNR and FQNEAQ (reference sequence). V was shortened by 5 bases and J by 3 bases, with 17 bases between the two germline ends. CDR3 sequence reads: CASSGPGSPLYEQYF. The CDR3 region has the DNA TGTGCCAGCAGCGGCCCAGGGTCCCCCCTCTACGAGCAGTACTTC.